Shown below are 20 T cell receptor beta chains from a single sample sequenced in a study of graft-versus-host responses after intestinal transplantation. Profiling relied on immunoSEQ multiplex PCR, and the TCRdb table lists in-frame clones only, not all of them. The sample has 150,000 or so clones, 92% seen once. No antigen has been identified for these receptors. The material was unstimulated CD4+ T cells sorted from spleen or lymph node cells, obtained before intestinal transplant. Every receptor here comes from a human donor who received an intestinal transplant.

The chain recombines TRBV6-5 with TRBJ2-1, with D possibly matching TRBD2 (6 bases). The CDR3 loop spans 13 amino acids. Germline V CDR1 and CDR2: MNHEY, SVGAGI. Trimming removed 5 bases at V and 8 bases at J, with 13 bases between. The CDR3 protein is CASSVPGVDEQFF. As DNA, the CDR3 is TGTGCCAGCAGTGTTCCGGGAGTCGATGAGCAGTTCTTC.

The V and J genes are TRBV10-3 and TRBJ2-7; D is possibly TRBD1 (5 bases). CDR3 size: 13 residues. CDR1 ENHRY and CDR2 SYGVKD come from the germline V gene. Trimming pared 9 bases from V and 3 bases from J, leaving 15 bases between. This chain's CDR3 is CAITDIASYEQYF. DNA for the CDR3: TGTGCCATAACGGACATCGCCAGCTACGAGCAGTACTTC.

V and J are TRBV25-1 and TRBJ2-7; no firm D call. Germline CDR1 is MGHDK and CDR2 is SYGVNS. There are 11 residues in the CDR3. V was cut by 2 bases and J by 4 bases, with 3 bases left in between. CDR3 nucleotide sequence: TGTGCCAGCAGTGAAGTGTACGAGCAGTACTTC. Protein product: CASSEVYEQYF.

The gene calls are TRBV19 and TRBJ2-2; no firm D call. CDR3 length: 14 amino acids. V shed 8 bases and J shed 2 bases, with 12 bases lying between them. The germline V gene has CDR1 LNHDA and CDR2 SQIVND (reference sequence). The CDR3 sequence: CASSLISNTGELFF. The CDR3 bases are TGTGCCAGTTCCCTCATTTCTAACACCGGGGAGCTGTTTTTT.

The chain employs TRBV2 and TRBJ2-3; 10 nucleotides agree with TRBD2. CDR3 length: 16 residues. Germline V CDR1 and CDR2: SNHLY, FYNNEI. Trimming took 0 bases from V and 2 from J; bases not matched to a gene: 2. The CDR3 DNA reads as TGTGCCAGCAGTGAAGCTGGACTAGCGGTCACAGATACGCAGTATTTT. Residues: CASSEAGLAVTDTQYF. Full variable domain (outside the CDR3, taken from reference TRBV2 and TRBJ2-3): EPEVTQTPSHQVTQMGQEVILRCVPISNHLYFYWYRQILGQKVEFLVSFYNNEISEKSEIFDDQFSVERPDGSNFTLKIRSTKLEDSAMYFCASSEAGLAVTDTQYFGPGTRLTVL.

This clone came up once. This chain uses TRBV5-1 with TRBJ1-3, with no clear D. Germline CDR1 reads SGHRS; CDR2 reads YFSETQ. The germline V and J ends were trimmed by 4 bases and 3 bases, with 11 bases remaining between them. The CDR3 has 14 amino acids. CDR3 in amino acids: CASSPADGGNTIYF. CDR3 bases: TGCGCCAGCAGCCCGGCAGACGGTGGAAACACCATATATTTT.

The chain combines TRBV19 with TRBJ1-5; the match to TRBD1 covers 7 bases. The CDR3 has 14 amino acids. Germline V gene lookup returns CDR1 LNHDA and CDR2 SQIVND (reference sequence). Losses at the gene ends were 4 bases for V and 6 bases for J; bases not matched to a gene: 6. The CDR3 bases are TGTGCCAGTAGTACCCAGGGGGATGCTCAGCCCCAGCATTTT. It yields the protein CASSTQGDAQPQHF. Variable domain in full (rest from reference TRBV19 and TRBJ1-5): DGGITQSPKYLFRKEGQNVTLSCEQNLNHDAMYWYRQDPGQGLRLIYYSQIVNDFQKGDIAEGYSVSREKKESFPLTVTSAQKNPTAFYLCASSTQGDAQPQHFGDGTRLSIL.

The chain carries TRBV28 and TRBJ1-5; TRBD1 might be the D (5 bases). Trimming removed 6 bases from V and 2 bases from J, with 20 bases in between. Germline values: CDR1 MDHEN, CDR2 SYDVKM. The CDR3 spans 17 residues. Here the CDR3 reads CASRTKTVGRRNQPQHF. The CDR3 coding sequence is TGTGCCAGCAGAACAAAGACAGTTGGGAGGCGCAATCAGCCCCAGCATTTT.

The V and J genes are TRBV6-4 and TRBJ2-1; unclear D gene. The CDR3 is 15 amino acids. Trimming took off 3 bases at V and 7 bases at J, with 16 bases between the two ends. Germline V gives CDR1 MRHNA, CDR2 SNTAGT. The CDR3 loop reads CASSDDRTKKNEQFF. CDR3 sequence (DNA): TGTGCCAGCAGTGATGACCGGACGAAAAAGAATGAGCAGTTCTTC.

The chain combines TRBV6-5 with TRBJ2-5, with D possibly TRBD1 on 5 matching bases. Gene TRBJ2-7 matches the end of the DNA better, so the J call may be wrong. Looked up from germline, CDR1 is MNHEY and CDR2 is SVGAGI. The CDR3 totals 14 residues. The CDR3 spells CASSYSAGQYEQYF. The CDR3 coding sequence is TGTGCCAGCAGTTACTCGGCAGGGCAATACGAGCAGTACTTC.

In the case of this clone: This same CDR3 is encoded by further DNA sequences in the sample. V gene TRBV5-1 combines with J gene TRBJ2-7; a possible D gene is TRBD2 (5 bases). CDR1 is SGHRS and CDR2 is YFSETQ in the germline V gene. CDR3 length: 13 amino acids. With 0 bases removed from V and 2 bases from J, the gap between germline ends came to 6 bases. The CDR3 DNA sequence: TGCGCCAGCAGCTTGGTCGGGACCTACGAGCAGTACTTC. Its protein is CASSLVGTYEQYF.

The chain couples TRBV27 to TRBJ1-2; maybe TRBD1 (5 bases). Trimming cost V 3 bases and J 7 bases, with 15 bases left between them. This CDR3 comprises 14 residues. Per the germline V gene, CDR1 is MNHEY and CDR2 is SMNVEV (reference sequence). CDR3 nucleotides: TGTGCCAGCAGTTTGGGGGTCCAACCTGGTGGCTACACCTTC. Translating it yields CASSLGVQPGGYTF.

The chain uses TRBV28 and TRBJ1-4; 8 bases line up with TRBD1. The junction had 7 bases not matched to a gene; V was cut back by 5 bases and J by 8 bases. This CDR3 region has 14 residues. Germline CDR1 and CDR2: MDHEN and SYDVKM. The CDR3 spells CASSKTGGVEKLFF. The CDR3 bases are TGTGCCAGCAGTAAAACAGGGGGTGTGGAAAAACTGTTTTTT.

Here the CDR3 DNA reads TGCGCCAGCAGTGAGCCGCGCCTAGCGGGAGAATTTCATGAGCAGTTCTTC. As protein: CASSEPRLAGEFHEQFF. The gene calls are TRBV10-1 and TRBJ2-1; 10 nucleotides line up with TRBD2. The CDR3 totals 17 residues. The germline CDR1 and CDR2 sequences are WNHNN and SYGVQD (reference sequence). V shed 2 bases, J shed 8 bases, and the junction held 12 bases outside the gene matches.

The chain combines TRBV6-5 with TRBJ1-1; the D gene is possibly TRBD1 (6 bases). V was clipped by 2 bases and J by 4 bases, with 14 bases between them. Germline CDR1 MNHEY, CDR2 SVGAGI. This CDR3 has 15 amino acids. CDR3 region: CASSYELGGLTEAFF. CDR3 in DNA: TGTGCCAGCAGTTACGAGTTGGGGGGCCTCACTGAAGCTTTCTTT.

The chain joins TRBV29-1 to TRBJ2-7; D possibly corresponds to TRBD1 (6 bases). Per the germline V gene, CDR1 is SQVTM and CDR2 is ANQGSEA. Trimming shortened V by 4 bases and J by 0 bases, and 10 bases separated the two germline ends. This CDR3 comprises 13 residues. CDR3 sequence: CSVVTGYSYEQYF. Here the CDR3 DNA reads TGCAGCGTTGTAACAGGGTACTCCTACGAGCAGTACTTC.

This chain links TRBV28 with TRBJ1-1; TRBD1 is a possible D gene (6 bases). V lost 10 bases to trimming and J lost 1 base, with 19 bases between them. The CDR3 runs to 15 residues. Per the germline V gene, CDR1 is MDHEN and CDR2 is SYDVKM. As DNA, the CDR3 is TGTGCCATACAAACAGGGTGGGGGAGGAACACTGAAGCTTTCTTT. As protein: CAIQTGWGRNTEAFF.

The V and J genes are TRBV5-1 and TRBJ1-2, with TRBD1 matching 10 bases. Germline V lookup: CDR1 SGHRS, CDR2 YFSETQ. Unmatched junction bases numbered 3, after V lost 0 bases and J lost 7 bases. This CDR3 has 14 amino acids. The CDR3 sequence: CASSLAGQGSGYTF. CDR3 bases: TGCGCCAGCAGCTTGGCGGGACAGGGGTCTGGCTACACCTTC. Supplemented by reference TRBV5-1 and TRBJ1-2, the full variable domain reads KAGVTQTPRYLIKTRGQQVTLSCSPISGHRSVSWYQQTPGQGLQFLFEYFSETQRNKGNFPGRFSGRQFSNSRSEMNVSTLELGDSALYLCASSLAGQGSGYTFGSGTRLTVV.

The chain recombines TRBV7-2 with TRBJ2-7, with D perhaps TRBD1 or TRBD2 (5 bases each). CDR1 is SGHTA, CDR2 FQGNSA, per germline. Trimming stripped 5 bases from V and 2 bases from J, with 13 bases between. The CDR3 has 14 amino acids. The CDR3 loop is CASSRDLKTYEQYF. CDR3 bases: TGTGCCAGCAGCCGGGACCTTAAAACCTACGAGCAGTACTTC.

This chain uses TRBV20-1 with TRBJ1-1; D call uncertain. The CDR3 has 11 residues. The V end was cut by 3 bases, the J end by 11 bases, with 13 bases between. The germline CDR1 and CDR2 sequences are DFQATT and SNEGSKA (reference sequence). CDR3 bases: TGCAGTGCTAGGATTGTGGAGAAGGCTTTCTTT. Its protein is CSARIVEKAFF.